The sequence of this TCR beta chain was determined in a study of cytotoxic CD8 clonotypes in ibrutinib-treated CLL. Study in general: After a median about 13 months on treatment (6 to 36), response samples were drawn. The average sample held around 260,000 productive templates and about 94,000 productive rearrangements.

With regard to this clone: What it binds is not known. The junction departs from germline at one end; a sequencing error may be responsible.

Measured with immunoSEQ multiplex PCR; TCRdb has only the in-frame clones, and not every one. The repertoire holds about 140,000 clones, 70% to 80% seen once, with approximately 28% in the top ten. The CDR3 covers 16 residues. The germline CDR1 and CDR2 sequences are MRHNA and SNTAGT. Study-wide findings and caveats: Patients showed higher baseline clonality than age-matched healthy donors, and it tracked circulating CD8+ T-cell counts.

V gene TRBV6-4 combines with J gene TRBJ2-1, with TRBD1 as a possible D gene (6 bases). The origin of this receptor is a human donor with chronic lymphocytic leukemia. Here the sequenced sample was PBMCs, taken after 12 months of ibrutinib treatment. The DNA of the CDR3 is TGTGCCAGCAGTGACTCGAGTCTTAGTGGGGACAATAAGCAGTTCTTC. The encoded protein is CASSDSSLSGDNKQFF.